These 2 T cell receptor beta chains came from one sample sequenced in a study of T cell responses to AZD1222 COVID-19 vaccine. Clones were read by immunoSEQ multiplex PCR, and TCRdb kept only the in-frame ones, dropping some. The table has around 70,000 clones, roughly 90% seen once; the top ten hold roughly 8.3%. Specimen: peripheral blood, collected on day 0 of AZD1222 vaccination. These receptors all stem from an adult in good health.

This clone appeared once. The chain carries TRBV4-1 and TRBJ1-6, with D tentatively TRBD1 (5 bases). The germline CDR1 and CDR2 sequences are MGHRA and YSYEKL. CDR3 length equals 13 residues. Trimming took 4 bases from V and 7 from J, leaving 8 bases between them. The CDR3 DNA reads TGCGCCAGCAGCCTCAGGGAGAATTCACCCCTCCACTTT. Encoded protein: CASSLRENSPLHF.

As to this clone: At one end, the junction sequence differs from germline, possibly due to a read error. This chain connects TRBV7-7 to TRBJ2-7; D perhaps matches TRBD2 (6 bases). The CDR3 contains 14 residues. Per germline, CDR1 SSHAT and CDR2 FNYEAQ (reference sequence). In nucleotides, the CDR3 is TGTGCTAGCAGCTTAGCTGCGGGATCTTACGAGCAGTACTTC. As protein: CASSLAAGSYEQYF.